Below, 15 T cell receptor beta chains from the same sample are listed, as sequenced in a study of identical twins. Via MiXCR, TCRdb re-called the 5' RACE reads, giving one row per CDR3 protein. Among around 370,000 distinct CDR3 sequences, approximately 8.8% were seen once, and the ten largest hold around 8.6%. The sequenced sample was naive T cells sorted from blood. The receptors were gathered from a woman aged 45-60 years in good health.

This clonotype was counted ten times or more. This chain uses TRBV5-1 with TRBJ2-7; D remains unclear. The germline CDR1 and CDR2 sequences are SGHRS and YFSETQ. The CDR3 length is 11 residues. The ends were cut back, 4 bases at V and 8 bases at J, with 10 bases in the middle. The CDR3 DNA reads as TGCGCCAGCAGCATCGGACCCAAGCAGTACTTC. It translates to CASSIGPKQYF.

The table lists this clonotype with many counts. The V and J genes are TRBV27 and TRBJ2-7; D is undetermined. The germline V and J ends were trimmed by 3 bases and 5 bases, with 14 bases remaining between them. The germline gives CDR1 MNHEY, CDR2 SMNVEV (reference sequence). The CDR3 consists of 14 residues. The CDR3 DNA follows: TGTGCCAGCAGTTTTCGACTTTCCCCTAACGAGCAGTACTTC. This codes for CASSFRLSPNEQYF.

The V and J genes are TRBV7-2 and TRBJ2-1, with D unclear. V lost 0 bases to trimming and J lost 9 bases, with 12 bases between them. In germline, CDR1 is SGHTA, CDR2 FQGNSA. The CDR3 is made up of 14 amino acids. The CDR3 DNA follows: TGTGCCAGCAGCTTAGCGTTAGGTAGTGCTGAGCAGTTCTTC. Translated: CASSLALGSAEQFF.

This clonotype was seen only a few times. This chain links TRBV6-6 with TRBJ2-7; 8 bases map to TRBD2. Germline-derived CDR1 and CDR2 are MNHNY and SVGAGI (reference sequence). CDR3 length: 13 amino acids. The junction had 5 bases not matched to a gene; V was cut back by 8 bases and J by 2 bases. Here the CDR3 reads CASSASGPYEQYF. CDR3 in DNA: TGTGCCAGCTCGGCTAGCGGGCCCTACGAGCAGTACTTC.

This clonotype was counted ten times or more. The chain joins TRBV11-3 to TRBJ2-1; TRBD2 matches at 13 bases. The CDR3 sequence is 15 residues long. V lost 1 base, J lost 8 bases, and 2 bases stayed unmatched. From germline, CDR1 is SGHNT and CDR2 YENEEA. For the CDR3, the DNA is TGTGCCAGCAGCTTAGGGACTAGCGGGAGAGATGAGCAGTTCTTC. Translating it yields CASSLGTSGRDEQFF. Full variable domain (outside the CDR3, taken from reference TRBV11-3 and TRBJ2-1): EAGVVQSPRYKIIEKKQPVAFWCNPISGHNTLYWYLQNLGQGPELLIRYENEEAVDDSQLPKDRFSAERLKGVDSTLKIQPAELGDSAVYLCASSLGTSGRDEQFFGPGTRLTVL.

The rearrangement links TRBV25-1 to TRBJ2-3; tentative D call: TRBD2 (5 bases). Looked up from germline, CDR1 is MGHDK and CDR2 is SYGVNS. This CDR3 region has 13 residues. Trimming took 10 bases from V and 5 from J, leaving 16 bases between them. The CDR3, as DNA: TGTGCCACCCGGGGAACTGAGGGAGATACGCAGTATTTT. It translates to CATRGTEGDTQYF.

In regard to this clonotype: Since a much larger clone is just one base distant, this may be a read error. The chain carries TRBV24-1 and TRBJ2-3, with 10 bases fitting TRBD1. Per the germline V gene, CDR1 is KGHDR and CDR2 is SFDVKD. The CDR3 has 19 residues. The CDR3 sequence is CATSDPTPRDRGHTVTQYF. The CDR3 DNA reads TGTGCCACCAGTGACCCAACGCCGCGGGACAGGGGCCACACAGTTACGCAGTATTTT.

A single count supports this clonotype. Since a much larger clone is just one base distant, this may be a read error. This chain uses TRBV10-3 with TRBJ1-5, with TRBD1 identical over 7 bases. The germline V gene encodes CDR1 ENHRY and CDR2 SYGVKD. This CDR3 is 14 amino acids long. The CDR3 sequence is CAVQQGGSNQPLHF. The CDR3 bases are TGTGCCGTCCAGCAGGGGGGTAGCAATCAGCCCCTGCATTTT.

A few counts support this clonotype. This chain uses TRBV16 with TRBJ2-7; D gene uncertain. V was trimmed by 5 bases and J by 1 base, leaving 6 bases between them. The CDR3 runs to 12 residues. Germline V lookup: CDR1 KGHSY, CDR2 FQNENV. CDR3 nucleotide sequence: TGTGCCAGCAGCAAGGGATCCTACGAGCAGTACGTC. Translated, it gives CASSKGSYEQYV.

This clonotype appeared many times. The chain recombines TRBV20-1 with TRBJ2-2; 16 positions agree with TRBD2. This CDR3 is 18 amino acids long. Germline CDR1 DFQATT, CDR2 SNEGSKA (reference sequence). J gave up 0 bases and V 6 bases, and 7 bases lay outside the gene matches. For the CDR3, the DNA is TGCAGTGCAGCCGGGACTAGCGGGAGGGCCACGAACACCGGGGAGCTGTTTTTT. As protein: CSAAGTSGRATNTGELFF.

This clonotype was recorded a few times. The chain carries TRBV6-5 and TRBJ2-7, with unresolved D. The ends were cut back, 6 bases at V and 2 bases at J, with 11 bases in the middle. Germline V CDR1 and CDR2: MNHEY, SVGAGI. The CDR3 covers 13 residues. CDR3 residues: CASSPHGTYEQYF. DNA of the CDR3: TGTGCCAGCAGCCCACACGGAACCTACGAGCAGTACTTC.

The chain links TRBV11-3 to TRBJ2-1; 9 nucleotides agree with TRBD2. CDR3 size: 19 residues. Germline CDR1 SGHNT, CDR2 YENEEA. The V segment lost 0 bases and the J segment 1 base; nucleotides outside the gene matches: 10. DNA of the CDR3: TGTGCCAGCAGCTTAGAATCCTCATTAGCGGGAGCTTCCTACAATGAGCAGTTCTTC. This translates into CASSLESSLAGASYNEQFF.

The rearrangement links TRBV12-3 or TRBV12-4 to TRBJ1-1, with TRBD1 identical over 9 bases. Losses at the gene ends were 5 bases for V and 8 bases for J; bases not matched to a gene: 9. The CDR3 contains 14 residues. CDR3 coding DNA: TGTGCCAGCAGTCTCACAGGGGGCTTTAGAGAAGCTTTCTTT. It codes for CASSLTGGFREAFF.

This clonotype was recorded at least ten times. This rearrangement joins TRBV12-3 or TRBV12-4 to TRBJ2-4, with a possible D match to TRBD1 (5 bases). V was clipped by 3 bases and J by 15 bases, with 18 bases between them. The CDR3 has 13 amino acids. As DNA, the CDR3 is TGTGCCAGCAGTTTTCTTCAGGGTGATTTGAGGTACTTC. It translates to CASSFLQGDLRYF.

Written as DNA, the CDR3 is TGTGCCACCAGTGACTCGGGACAGGGGGCTTGGGATGAGCAGTTCTTC. Protein: CATSDSGQGAWDEQFF. The chain employs TRBV24-1 and TRBJ2-1; TRBD1 matches 12 bases. Germline assignment: CDR1 KGHDR and CDR2 SFDVKD. The ends lost 4 bases at V and 8 bases at J; junction bases unmatched: 8. CDR3 size: 16 residues.